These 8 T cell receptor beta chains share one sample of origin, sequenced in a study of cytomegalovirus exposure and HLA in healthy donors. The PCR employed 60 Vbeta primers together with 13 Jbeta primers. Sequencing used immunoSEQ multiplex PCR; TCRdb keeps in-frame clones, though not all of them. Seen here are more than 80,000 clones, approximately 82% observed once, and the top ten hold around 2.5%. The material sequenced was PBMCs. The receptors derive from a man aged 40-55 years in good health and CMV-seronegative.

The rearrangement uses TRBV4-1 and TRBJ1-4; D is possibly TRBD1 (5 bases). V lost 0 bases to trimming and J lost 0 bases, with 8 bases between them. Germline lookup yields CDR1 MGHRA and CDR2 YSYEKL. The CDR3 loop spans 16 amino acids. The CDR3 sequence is CASSQEGHATNEKLFF. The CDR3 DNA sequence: TGCGCCAGCAGCCAAGAAGGACACGCAACTAATGAAAAACTGTTTTTT.

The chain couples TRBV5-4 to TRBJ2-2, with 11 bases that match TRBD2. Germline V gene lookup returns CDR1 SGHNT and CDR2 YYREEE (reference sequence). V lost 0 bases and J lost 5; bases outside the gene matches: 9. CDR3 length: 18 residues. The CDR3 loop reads CASSLDGSGGEVTGELFF. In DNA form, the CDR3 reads TGTGCCAGCAGCTTGGATGGTAGCGGGGGGGAGGTGACCGGGGAGCTGTTTTTT.

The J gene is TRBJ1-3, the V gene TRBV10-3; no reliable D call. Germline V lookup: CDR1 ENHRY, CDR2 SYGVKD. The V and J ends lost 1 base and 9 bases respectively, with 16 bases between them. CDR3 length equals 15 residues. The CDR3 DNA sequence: TGTGCCATCAGTGAGTTGGCCGCGGCTGAGGGCACCATATATTTT. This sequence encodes CAISELAAAEGTIYF.

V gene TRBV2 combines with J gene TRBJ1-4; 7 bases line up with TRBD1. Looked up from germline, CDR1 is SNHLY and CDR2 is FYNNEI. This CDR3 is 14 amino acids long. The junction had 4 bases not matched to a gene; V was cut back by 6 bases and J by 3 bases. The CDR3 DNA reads TGTGCCAGCAGACAGGGGACCGCTAATGAAAAACTGTTTTTT. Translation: CASRQGTANEKLFF.

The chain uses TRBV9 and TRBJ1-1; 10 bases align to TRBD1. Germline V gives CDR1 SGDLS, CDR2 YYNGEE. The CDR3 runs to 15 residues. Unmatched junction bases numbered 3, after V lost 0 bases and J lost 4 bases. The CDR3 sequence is CASSVGTGGLTEAFF. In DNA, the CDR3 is TGTGCCAGCAGCGTAGGGACAGGGGGTCTCACTGAAGCTTTCTTT.

The CDR3 DNA reads as TGCGCCAGCAGCCAAGCGGCGGGGATCTCCTACAATGAGCAGTTCTTC. This codes for CASSQAAGISYNEQFF. The chain is built from TRBV4-1 and TRBJ2-1, with D possibly TRBD2 on 6 matching bases. Germline V gives CDR1 MGHRA, CDR2 YSYEKL. V lost 1 base to trimming and J lost 0 bases, with 10 bases between them. This CDR3 is 16 amino acids long.

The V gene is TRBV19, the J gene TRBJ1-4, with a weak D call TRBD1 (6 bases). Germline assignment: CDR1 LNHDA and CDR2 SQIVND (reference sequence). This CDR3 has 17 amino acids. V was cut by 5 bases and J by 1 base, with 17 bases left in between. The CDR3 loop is CASSPQGSRLTNEKLFF. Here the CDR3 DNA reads TGTGCCAGTAGTCCCCAGGGGTCGAGATTAACTAATGAAAAACTGTTTTTT.

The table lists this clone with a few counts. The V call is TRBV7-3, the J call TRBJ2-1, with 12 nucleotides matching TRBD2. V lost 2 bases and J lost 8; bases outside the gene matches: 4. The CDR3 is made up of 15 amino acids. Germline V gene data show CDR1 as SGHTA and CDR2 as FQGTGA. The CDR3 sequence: CASSLASGGAYEQFF. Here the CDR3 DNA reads TGTGCCAGCAGCTTAGCTAGCGGGGGGGCCTATGAGCAGTTCTTC.